What follows are 20 T cell receptor beta chains derived from one specimen sequenced in a study of shared clonotypes between healthy human individuals. Profiling relied on immunoSEQ multiplex PCR, and the TCRdb table lists in-frame clones only, not all of them. Counted here are a few million clones, 85% to 95% occurring once; the ten biggest clones make up approximately 0.41%. Sequences were obtained from naive CD4+ T cells from PBMCs. The subset: CD45RA+ positively selected. These receptor sequences come from a man aged 18 to 30 in good health. Some clones in this sample may be carry-over from other donors' samples.

The genes are TRBV30 and TRBJ1-4; D might be TRBD1 (6 bases). V lost 5 bases to trimming and J lost 3 bases, with 16 bases between them. The CDR3 consists of 15 residues. Germline values: CDR1 GTSNPN, CDR2 SVGIG (reference sequence). The CDR3 region has the DNA TGTGCCTGGGACACAGGGAGAATGGCTAATGAAAAACTGTTTTTT. As protein: CAWDTGRMANEKLFF.

This clone was seen just once. This specimen includes other DNA sequences encoding the same CDR3. The chain uses TRBV19 and TRBJ2-5, with D unresolved. The CDR3 sequence is 11 residues long. Germline CDR1 LNHDA, CDR2 SQIVND (reference sequence). V was cut by 6 bases and J by 4 bases, with 6 bases left in between. CDR3 nucleotide sequence: TGTGCCAGTAGCCCCGGAGAGACCCAGTACTTC. This sequence encodes CASSPGETQYF.

The chain combines TRBV10-1 with TRBJ2-6; 10 nucleotides line up with TRBD1. The V gene end was trimmed by 8 bases and the J gene end by 0 bases; junction bases not matched to a gene: 7. The germline CDR1 and CDR2 sequences are WNHNN and SYGVQD (reference sequence). The CDR3 loop spans 17 amino acids. CDR3 nucleotides: TGCGCCAGCGTAAGACAGGGGGCGGCCTCTGGGGCCAACGTCCTGACTTTC. Translating it yields CASVRQGAASGANVLTF.

The chain couples TRBV29-1 to TRBJ2-5, with TRBD1 identical over 7 bases. V lost 6 bases, J lost 3 bases, and 4 bases stayed unmatched. CDR1 and CDR2 from the germline V gene are SQVTM and ANQGSEA. The CDR3 spans 12 residues. The CDR3 here is CSVTGAEETQYF. CDR3 coding DNA: TGCAGCGTCACAGGGGCAGAAGAGACCCAGTACTTC.

Note on this clone: This sample includes further DNA sequences coding for the same CDR3. The V gene is TRBV19, the J gene TRBJ2-3; no clear D gene. CDR1 LNHDA and CDR2 SQIVND come from the germline V gene (reference sequence). V dropped 5 bases and J dropped 0 bases, with 6 bases sitting between them. The CDR3 loop spans 13 amino acids. The CDR3 protein is CASSLGSTDTQYF. Written as DNA, the CDR3 is TGTGCCAGTAGTCTGGGGAGCACAGATACGCAGTATTTT.

J is TRBJ1-4 and V is TRBV2; D unclear. Germline CDR1 reads SNHLY; CDR2 reads FYNNEI. V lost 7 bases and J 8 bases, leaving 17 bases between the germline ends. The CDR3 is 14 amino acids. CDR3 amino acids: CASKVESAGEKLFF. The CDR3 DNA follows: TGTGCCAGCAAGGTGGAGAGCGCTGGGGAAAAACTGTTTTTT.

This clone turned up a few times. The gene calls are TRBV27 and TRBJ1-1; the D is unclear. Germline values: CDR1 MNHEY, CDR2 SMNVEV (reference sequence). The V end lost 6 bases, the J end lost 0 bases, and 11 bases lay between the germline ends. The CDR3 is made up of 14 amino acids. The CDR3 DNA follows: TGTGCCAGCAGCCCGCGGAATATGAACACTGAAGCTTTCTTT. Translating gives CASSPRNMNTEAFF.

This chain joins TRBV6-5 and TRBJ1-1, with D tentatively TRBD1 (6 bases). Trimming shortened V by 8 bases and J by 1 base, and 17 bases separated the two germline ends. The CDR3 loop spans 15 amino acids. Germline lookup yields CDR1 MNHEY and CDR2 SVGAGI. CDR3 in DNA: TGTGCCAGCCATTCGGGGGGGGCCCCGAACACTGAAGCTTTCTTT. It yields the protein CASHSGGAPNTEAFF.

A few counts support this clone. V gene TRBV28 combines with J gene TRBJ1-5; D not resolved. Germline values: CDR1 MDHEN, CDR2 SYDVKM. This CDR3 contains 14 residues. Trimming cost V 2 bases and J 4 bases, with 9 bases left between them. The DNA of the CDR3 is TGTGCCAGCAGTTTAGGGTTAACTAATCAGCCCCAGCATTTT. Encoded protein: CASSLGLTNQPQHF. Full variable domain (missing parts from reference TRBV28 and TRBJ1-5): DVKVTQSSRYLVKRTGEKVFLECVQDMDHENMFWYRQDPGLGLRLIYFSYDVKMKEKGDIPEGYSVSREKKERFSLILESASTNQTSMYLCASSLGLTNQPQHFGDGTRLSIL.

This clone was picked up one time. This CDR3 is also generated by other DNA sequences in the sample. The chain employs TRBV20-1 and TRBJ2-3; D is unresolved. Germline V gives CDR1 DFQATT, CDR2 SNEGSKA (reference sequence). Trimming removed 6 bases from V and 5 bases from J, with 6 bases in between. This CDR3 region has 10 residues. The CDR3 spells CSAAGDTQYF. For the CDR3, the DNA is TGCAGTGCGGCCGGAGATACGCAGTATTTT.

The chain is built from TRBV19 and TRBJ1-1; D unresolved. The V end was cut by 6 bases, the J end by 0 bases, with 8 bases between. Germline V gives CDR1 LNHDA, CDR2 SQIVND (reference sequence). This CDR3 is 13 amino acids long. The CDR3 DNA reads TGTGCCAGTAGCAACTCAGTGAACACTGAAGCTTTCTTT. Its translation is CASSNSVNTEAFF.

This sequence joins TRBV9 and TRBJ2-1; maybe TRBD2 (5 bases). Per the germline V gene, CDR1 is SGDLS and CDR2 is YYNGEE. V lost 2 bases to trimming and J lost 2 bases, with 17 bases between them. The CDR3 sequence is 17 residues long. The CDR3 spells CASSVSPLSVPYNEQFF. Here the CDR3 DNA reads TGTGCCAGCAGCGTGAGCCCCCTTAGCGTGCCCTACAATGAGCAGTTCTTC.

V gene TRBV5-1 combines with J gene TRBJ2-7; D possibly matches TRBD1 or TRBD2 (6 bases each). From germline, CDR1 is SGHRS and CDR2 YFSETQ. Deletions cut 0 bases from V and 3 bases from J, with 22 bases between. The CDR3 contains 18 residues. The CDR3 loop is CASSLAGVVSGAGYEQYF. CDR3 DNA: TGCGCCAGCAGCTTGGCCGGCGTTGTATCGGGGGCCGGCTACGAGCAGTACTTC.

The rearrangement joins TRBV2 to TRBJ1-2; weak D call: TRBD1 (5 bases). The CDR3 runs 15 residues. The V gene lost 3 bases and the J gene lost 1 base, with 12 bases spanning the gap. The germline V gene has CDR1 SNHLY and CDR2 FYNNEI. Here the CDR3 DNA reads TGTGCCAGCAGTGACTTTGGGGACGGTAACTATGGCTACACCTTC. Protein sequence: CASSDFGDGNYGYTF.

This clone was detected once. The rearrangement links TRBV28 to TRBJ2-7; 10 nucleotides line up with TRBD2. V shed 4 bases, J shed 4 bases, and the junction held 7 bases outside the gene matches. Germline V gives CDR1 MDHEN, CDR2 SYDVKM. The CDR3 spans 15 residues. The CDR3 nucleotides are TGTGCCAGCAGTTCCCCCGGGACTAGCGAGTACGAGCAGTACTTC. This gives the protein CASSSPGTSEYEQYF.

The chain links TRBV6-6 to TRBJ2-7; 9 bases fit TRBD1. The CDR3 spans 13 residues. Trimming removed 8 bases from V and 6 bases from J; junction bases left unmatched: 8. Looked up from germline, CDR1 is MNHNY and CDR2 is SVGAGI (reference sequence). The CDR3 DNA reads as TGTGCCAGCGGCTGGGACAGGGATACCGAGCAGTACTTC. It encodes CASGWDRDTEQYF.

The V gene is TRBV6-6, the J gene TRBJ2-7; possibly TRBD1 for D (6 bases). CDR1 and CDR2 from the germline V gene are MNHNY and SVGAGI (reference sequence). The CDR3 runs to 14 residues. Between the trimmed V and J ends, which lost 6 bases and 2 bases, there was a span of 14 bases. The DNA for the CDR3 is TGTGCCAGCAGGAAATCCAGGGGAACCTACGAGCAGTACTTC. It codes for CASRKSRGTYEQYF.

This clone was observed a few times. DNA for the CDR3: TGTGCCAGCAGCGTAGGAGGTCGGGAGCTGTTTTTT. Protein sequence: CASSVGGRELFF. This chain connects TRBV9 to TRBJ2-2; unclear D gene. V lost 0 bases and J 9 bases, leaving 6 bases between the germline ends. Germline-derived CDR1 and CDR2 are SGDLS and YYNGEE. This CDR3 is 12 amino acids long.

About this clone itself: The same CDR3 also results from other DNA sequences found in this sample. V and J are TRBV6-5 and TRBJ1-5; D gene ambiguous. V was pared by 0 bases and J by 5 bases, with 8 bases between. Germline loops: CDR1 MNHEY, CDR2 SVGAGI. The length of the CDR3 is 14 residues. CDR3 coding DNA: TGTGCCAGCAGTTACTCCCGGGTTGATCAGCCCCAGCATTTT. Translated, it gives CASSYSRVDQPQHF.

The chain combines TRBV19 with TRBJ2-1; D is perhaps TRBD1 (6 bases). Trimming left V 3 bases short and J 9 bases short, with 15 bases between. The CDR3 is made up of 14 amino acids. Germline values: CDR1 LNHDA, CDR2 SQIVND (reference sequence). The CDR3 coding sequence is TGTGCCAGTAGTATTGGGACACGGATCAGTGAGCAGTTCTTC. Protein: CASSIGTRISEQFF. Full variable domain (missing parts from reference TRBV19 and TRBJ2-1): DGGITQSPKYLFRKEGQNVTLSCEQNLNHDAMYWYRQDPGQGLRLIYYSQIVNDFQKGDIAEGYSVSREKKESFPLTVTSAQKNPTAFYLCASSIGTRISEQFFGPGTRLTVL.